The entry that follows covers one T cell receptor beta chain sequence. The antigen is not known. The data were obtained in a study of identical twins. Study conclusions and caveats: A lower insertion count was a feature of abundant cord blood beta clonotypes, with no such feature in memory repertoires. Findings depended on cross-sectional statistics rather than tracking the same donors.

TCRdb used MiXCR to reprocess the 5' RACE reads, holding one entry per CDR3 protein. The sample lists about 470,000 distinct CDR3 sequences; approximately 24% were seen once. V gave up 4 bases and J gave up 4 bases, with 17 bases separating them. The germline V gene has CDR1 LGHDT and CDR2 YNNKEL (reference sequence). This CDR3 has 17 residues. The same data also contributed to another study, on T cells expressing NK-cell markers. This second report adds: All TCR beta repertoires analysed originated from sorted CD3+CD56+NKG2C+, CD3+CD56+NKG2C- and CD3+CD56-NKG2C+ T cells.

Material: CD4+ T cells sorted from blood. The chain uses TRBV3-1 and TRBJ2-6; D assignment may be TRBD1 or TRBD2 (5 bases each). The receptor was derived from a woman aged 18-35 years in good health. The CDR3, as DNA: TGTGCCAGCAGCCCGATCCGAGGGGTTTACGGGGCCAACGTCCTGACTTTC. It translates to CASSPIRGVYGANVLTF.